This passage covers 16 T cell receptor beta chains from one sample sequenced in a study of cytomegalovirus exposure and HLA in healthy donors. PCR was performed using 60 Vbeta and 13 Jbeta primers. Clones were read by immunoSEQ multiplex PCR, and TCRdb kept only the in-frame ones, dropping some. Of roughly 110,000 clones in the sample, around 71% were seen once. Sequences were obtained from PBMCs. These receptor sequences come from a boy aged 10-17 years in good health and CMV-seronegative.

The rearrangement uses TRBV5-6 and TRBJ2-3; 9 bases align to TRBD2. This CDR3 is built from 16 residues. Germline V CDR1 and CDR2: SGHDT, YYEEEE. V shed 2 bases, J shed 6 bases, and the junction held 10 bases outside the gene matches. The CDR3 here is CASSFASGAQRDTQYF. In DNA form, the CDR3 reads TGTGCCAGCAGCTTCGCTAGCGGGGCCCAGCGGGATACGCAGTATTTT.

The rearrangement links TRBV19 to TRBJ1-1; a possible D gene is TRBD1 (6 bases). This CDR3 contains 15 residues. CDR1 and CDR2 (germline): LNHDA, SQIVND (reference sequence). The ends were cut back, 7 bases at V and 0 bases at J, with 15 bases in the middle. The CDR3 loop reads CASKVGAGMNTEAFF. As DNA, the CDR3 is TGTGCCAGTAAAGTGGGGGCAGGTATGAACACTGAAGCTTTCTTT.

This chain uses TRBV2 with TRBJ1-2; possibly TRBD1 for D (5 bases). The CDR3 is 14 amino acids. In germline, CDR1 is SNHLY, CDR2 FYNNEI. Deletions cut 0 bases from V and 5 bases from J, with 10 bases between. CDR3 DNA sequence: TGTGCCAGCAGTGAAGCGACCGGACAATATGGCTACACCTTC. As protein: CASSEATGQYGYTF.

The chain uses TRBV7-2 and TRBJ1-5; 8 positions match TRBD1. The CDR3 runs to 15 residues. In germline, CDR1 is SGHTA, CDR2 FQGNSA. The V gene end was trimmed by 5 bases and the J gene end by 9 bases; junction bases not matched to a gene: 12. Here the CDR3 DNA reads TGTGCCAGCAGCAATGAGGGACAGGTGGTGCGGCCCCAGCATTTT. This gives the protein CASSNEGQVVRPQHF.

This sequence joins TRBV9 and TRBJ2-7; 7 positions agree with TRBD2. The CDR3 loop spans 15 amino acids. J gave up 0 bases and V 4 bases, and 7 bases lay outside the gene matches. The germline CDR1 and CDR2 sequences are SGDLS and YYNGEE. For the CDR3, the DNA is TGTGCCAGCAGCCCCAGCGGGGCACGCTCCTACGAGCAGTACTTC. Amino acids: CASSPSGARSYEQYF.

The chain joins TRBV7-3 to TRBJ1-2; 9 bases align to TRBD1. This CDR3 contains 14 residues. The germline V gene has CDR1 SGHTA and CDR2 FQGTGA. With 5 bases clipped from V and 6 bases from J, the junction kept 7 bases outside the gene matches. The CDR3 reads CASSIGQGFHGYTF. As DNA, the CDR3 is TGTGCCAGCAGCATCGGACAGGGGTTCCATGGCTACACCTTC. The whole variable domain, remainder taken from reference TRBV7-3 and TRBJ1-2, is GAGVSQTPSNKVTEKGKYVELRCDPISGHTALYWYRQSLGQGPEFLIYFQGTGAADDSGLPNDRFFAVRPEGSVSTLKIQRTERGDSAVYLCASSIGQGFHGYTFGSGTRLTVV.

This clone was seen more than once but under ten times. The CDR3 nucleotides are TGCGCCAGCAGCCAACCACGTAGCTACGAGCAGTACTTC. Translation: CASSQPRSYEQYF. This chain uses TRBV4-1 with TRBJ2-7; D gene unclear. There are 13 residues in the CDR3. V was clipped by 2 bases and J by 3 bases, with 8 bases between them. CDR1 is MGHRA and CDR2 is YSYEKL in the germline V gene.

This chain links TRBV10-2 with TRBJ2-5, with D possibly TRBD2 on 6 matching bases. CDR3 size: 12 residues. The V and J ends lost 4 bases and 3 bases respectively, with 6 bases between them. Germline CDR1 WSHSY, CDR2 SAAADI. The CDR3 DNA sequence: TGCGCCAGCAGTGGGGGGGAAGAGACCCAGTACTTC. Its translation is CASSGGEETQYF.

This chain uses TRBV5-1 with TRBJ1-1, with a tentative D call TRBD1 (6 bases). CDR1 and CDR2 from the germline V gene are SGHRS and YFSETQ. Trimming took 2 bases from V and 0 from J, leaving 11 bases between them. This CDR3 is built from 15 residues. The CDR3 protein is CASSFGQLMNTEAFF. The CDR3 DNA reads as TGCGCCAGCAGCTTCGGACAGCTCATGAACACTGAAGCTTTCTTT. Complete variable domain (other parts from reference TRBV5-1 and TRBJ1-1): KAGVTQTPRYLIKTRGQQVTLSCSPISGHRSVSWYQQTPGQGLQFLFEYFSETQRNKGNFPGRFSGRQFSNSRSEMNVSTLELGDSALYLCASSFGQLMNTEAFFGQGTRLTVV.

This clone was seen a handful of times. V gene TRBV30 combines with J gene TRBJ2-5; perhaps TRBD2 as D (6 bases). Germline CDR1 and CDR2: GTSNPN and SVGIG (reference sequence). The V end lost 4 bases, the J end lost 2 bases, and 17 bases lay between the germline ends. The CDR3 extends over 15 amino acids. The CDR3 sequence: CAWNYPGTRQETQYF. The DNA of the CDR3 is TGTGCCTGGAACTACCCCGGGACTCGGCAAGAGACCCAGTACTTC.

This sequence joins TRBV28 and TRBJ1-1; D unresolved. CDR1 is MDHEN, CDR2 SYDVKM, per germline. The CDR3 contains 12 residues. Trimming cost V 3 bases and J 6 bases, with 8 bases left between them. CDR3 in DNA: TGTGCCAGCAGTTTTCTAGGCGCTGAAGCTTTCTTT. This encodes CASSFLGAEAFF.

In DNA form, the CDR3 reads TGTGCCAGCACCACCGCAGGGGACATTCAGTACTTC. This sequence encodes CASTTAGDIQYF. The rearrangement joins TRBV28 to TRBJ2-4; D might be TRBD1 (6 bases). Per germline, CDR1 MDHEN and CDR2 SYDVKM. The CDR3 consists of 12 residues. The V end was cut by 7 bases, the J end by 8 bases, with 12 bases between.

V gene TRBV5-8 combines with J gene TRBJ2-5; 10 bases align to TRBD2. The ends lost 0 bases at V and 3 bases at J; junction bases unmatched: 2. The CDR3 loop spans 15 amino acids. The germline gives CDR1 SGHTS, CDR2 YDEGEE. CDR3 in DNA: TGTGCCAGCAGCTTGGGGACTAGCGGTGAAGAGACCCAGTACTTC. Protein: CASSLGTSGEETQYF. The complete variable domain, with remaining parts taken from reference TRBV5-8 and TRBJ2-5, reads EAGVTQSPTHLIKTRGQQATLRCSPISGHTSVYWYQQALGLGLQFLLWYDEGEERNRGNFPPRFSGRQFPNYSSELNVNALELEDSALYLCASSLGTSGEETQYFGPGTRLLVL.

V usage is TRBV29-1 and J usage is TRBJ2-2; D ambiguous. V was trimmed by 5 bases and J by 1 base, leaving 14 bases between them. The CDR3 runs to 15 residues. Germline CDR1 SQVTM, CDR2 ANQGSEA. The CDR3 sequence is CSVRRLLGNTGELFF. For the CDR3, the DNA is TGCAGCGTTCGTAGACTCTTGGGGAACACCGGGGAGCTGTTTTTT.

As regards this clone: At one of its ends the junction is not consistent with the germline gene, which may arise from a read error. The chain links TRBV27 to TRBJ2-7, with TRBD2 as a possible D gene (6 bases). Germline V gene lookup returns CDR1 MNHEY and CDR2 SMNVEV (reference sequence). The CDR3 consists of 13 residues. The CDR3 is CASSWGLADEEYF. The CDR3 DNA follows: TGTGCCAGCAGTTGGGGACTTGCGGACGAGGAGTACTTC.

The V gene is TRBV7-9, the J gene TRBJ2-1; TRBD2 is a possible D gene (5 bases). CDR3 size: 14 residues. Trimming took off 1 base at V and 7 bases at J, with 11 bases between the two ends. CDR1 is SEHNR, CDR2 FQNEAQ, per germline (reference sequence). The CDR3 DNA reads as TGTGCCAGCAGCTTAGGGACCACGGGGAATGAGCAGTTCTTC. Translation gives CASSLGTTGNEQFF.